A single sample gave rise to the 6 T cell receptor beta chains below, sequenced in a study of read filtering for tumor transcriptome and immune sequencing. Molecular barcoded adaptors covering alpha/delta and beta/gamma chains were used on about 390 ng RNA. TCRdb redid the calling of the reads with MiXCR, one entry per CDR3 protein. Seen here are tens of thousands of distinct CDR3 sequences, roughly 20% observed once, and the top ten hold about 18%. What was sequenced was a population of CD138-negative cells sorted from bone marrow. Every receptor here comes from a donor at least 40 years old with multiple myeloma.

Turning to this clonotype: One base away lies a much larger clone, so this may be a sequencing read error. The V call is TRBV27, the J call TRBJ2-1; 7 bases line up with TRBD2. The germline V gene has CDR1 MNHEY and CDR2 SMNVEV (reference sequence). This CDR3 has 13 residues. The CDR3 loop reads CASGRGPYSEQFF. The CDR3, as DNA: TGTGCCAGCGGGAGGGGACCCTACAGTGAGCAGTTCTTC.

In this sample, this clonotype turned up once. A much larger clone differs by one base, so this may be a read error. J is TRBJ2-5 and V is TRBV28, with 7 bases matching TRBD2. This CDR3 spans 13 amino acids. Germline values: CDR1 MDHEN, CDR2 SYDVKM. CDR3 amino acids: CASGGRVREAQYF. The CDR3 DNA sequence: TGTGCCAGCGGGGGGAGGGTCCGAGAGGCCCAGTACTTC.

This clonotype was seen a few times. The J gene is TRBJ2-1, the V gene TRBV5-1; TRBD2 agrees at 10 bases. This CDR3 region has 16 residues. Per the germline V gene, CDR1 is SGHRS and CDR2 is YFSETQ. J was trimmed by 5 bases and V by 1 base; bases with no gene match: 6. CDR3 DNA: TGCGCCAGCAGCTTGCCTATAGCGGGGGGCAACAATGAGCAGTTCTTC. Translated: CASSLPIAGGNNEQFF.

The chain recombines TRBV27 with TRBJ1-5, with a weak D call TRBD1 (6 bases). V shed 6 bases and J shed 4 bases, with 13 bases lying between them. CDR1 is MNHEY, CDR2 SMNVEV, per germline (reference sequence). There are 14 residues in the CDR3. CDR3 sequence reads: CASRMNQGNQPQHF. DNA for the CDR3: TGTGCCAGCAGGATGAACCAGGGGAATCAGCCCCAGCATTTT.

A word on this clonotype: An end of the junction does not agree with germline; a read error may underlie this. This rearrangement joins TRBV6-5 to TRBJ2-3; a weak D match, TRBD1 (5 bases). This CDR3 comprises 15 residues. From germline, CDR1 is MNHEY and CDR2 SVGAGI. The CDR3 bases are TGTGCCAGCAGTTACACTACTGACAGCACAGATTCGCAGTATTTT. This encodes CASSYTTDSTDSQYF.

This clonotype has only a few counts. CDR3 sequence: CASSRGVAGTGEQFF. In DNA, the CDR3 is TGTGCCAGCAGCCGTGGTGTAGCGGGAACCGGTGAGCAGTTCTTC. The rearrangement uses TRBV3-1 and TRBJ2-1, with TRBD2 matching 8 bases. CDR3 length: 15 residues. CDR1 is LGHDT, CDR2 YNNKEL, per germline (reference sequence). J was trimmed by 9 bases and V by 4 bases; bases with no gene match: 11.